This T cell receptor (beta chain) was identified during a study of T cells in Graves' hyperthyroidism and ophthalmopathy (dated by TCRdb to about 2019). Regarding the study in general: Peripheral blood samples were taken at the time of initial diagnosis, prior to any treatment. The 90 to 100 discovery patients were randomly split 7:3 into training and test sets. In addition, the study compared T-cell repertoires in thyroid tissue and in blood from about six Graves' hyperthyroidism patients. To identify distinguishing TCR V-J signatures, a discovery cohort of about a hundred patients was used, comprising roughly 45 with Graves' ophthalmopathy and some 60 with stable Graves' hyperthyroidism. After sampling, hyperthyroidism patients received methimazole starting at 30 mg daily, and ophthalmopathy patients received high-dose intravenous methylprednisolone. Prospective prediction of ophthalmopathy was tested in an independent validation cohort consisting of roughly 19 hyperthyroidism patients and approximately 16 patients who later progressed to ophthalmopathy. According to the paper, TCR Vbeta CDR3 sequencing was carried out on approximately 140 peripheral blood samples, which came from around 43 ophthalmopathy, around 74 hyperthyroidism and about 17 progressor patients. Here is what the overall study found, with its caveats: Sample size was not statistically predetermined, and investigators were not blinded to group allocation. In cross-validation, a model built on a 13 V-J signature told ophthalmopathy apart from stable hyperthyroidism with approximately 91% sensitivity and about 81% specificity, and in testing the same model reached 80%/75%. Most expanded thyroid clonotypes (frequency above 0.001) were also found in blood, which suggests that blood repertoires may mirror thyroid immune responses. In validation, the model predicted progression to ophthalmopathy with around 71% sensitivity and less than 80% specificity, a median of about six months before onset.

Spanning cysteine to phenylalanine, the CDR3 consists of 13 amino acids. The DNA shown is the 39-base CDR3, in frame from base 1. V lost 9 bases and J lost 4 bases, and the count of bases not matched to a germline gene is 9. CDR1 and CDR2 are read off the germline V gene as ENHRY and SYGVKD. Hyperthyroidism patients were newly diagnosed, with disease duration under 2 months, and aged 18 to 65 years. The study excluded patients with uncontrolled infections, other autoimmune diseases, pregnancy or lactation. Diagnoses were based on clinical symptoms, serum thyroxine and TRAb, thyroid ultrasound and orbital computed tomography. Blood from progressor patients was collected at the time of first diagnosis with hyperthyroidism, before any ophthalmopathy symptoms had appeared. Ficoll-Paque density gradient centrifugation was used to isolate PBMCs from around 9.1 ml of fresh peripheral blood. Progressor patients were defined as those initially diagnosed with Graves' hyperthyroidism in whom ophthalmopathy developed during follow-up. Total RNA was extracted using Trizol reagent, and RNA quality was assessed on an Agilent 2100 Bioanalyzer.

The TCR beta CDR3 regions were amplified from RNA transcripts. A first-round RT-PCR of the TCR CDR3 used the HTBI primer set with the Qiagen OneStep RT-PCR kit. A second multiplex PCR round built the libraries, followed by size selection and purification. Sequencing of the libraries was done on an Illumina HiSeq2000 using paired-end 100 bp reads. Processing in the source paper ran as follows. Raw data were processed with SOAPnuke, discarding reads with adapters, uncalled bases, mean Phred below 15, or no exact constant-primer or identifier match. COPE v1.2.5 was used to merge the high-quality paired reads, and each unique nucleotide sequence was defined as a clonotype. MiTCR v1.1 was used to align clonotypes to the IMGT TRBV, TRBD and TRBJ reference segments. Only V-J combinations with frequency above 0.0001, covering 99% to 99.2% of repertoires, were analysed. The TCS score was defined as F50 (clonal expansion) divided by E x V (chaos), with BLOSUM62-based TCRdist calculated between CDR3 peptides within each V-J. Welch's t-statistics and random forest reduced around 550 V-J features to under 15, which were used in a naive Bayes classifier (R e1071). TCRdb's own reprocessing of the public reads used fastp at Q25 and MiXCR and kept productive beta chains. Every distinct CDR3 protein forms one entry, paired with its most common genes and DNA. These V and J calls originate from TCRdb's pipeline instead of the authors' own analysis. This sample is represented by around 250,000 distinct CDR3 sequences; roughly 15% of them were singletons. The ten largest clones add up to about an eighth of the sample.

This clonotype showed up many times. The antigen this receptor binds is unknown. No clone much larger than this one lies a single base away; base qualities are absent. The sequence was obtained from a woman aged 35 to 49 with Graves' hyperthyroidism that later progressed to Graves' ophthalmopathy. Material for sequencing was blood. This chain is built from TRBV10-3 and TRBJ2-7; the junction holds 7 bases that match TRBD1. Here the CDR3 is given as CAINRQGQYEQYF. The sequence in DNA is TGTGCCATTAACAGACAGGGCCAATACGAGCAGTACTTC.